This T cell receptor beta chain emerged from a study of CD8 T cells in ankylosing spondylitis. The sample holds a few counts of this clonotype. The antigen is undetermined. Notes on the study in general: Existing reports had already noted some motif variants in reactive arthritis synovial fluid and blood.

TCRdb analysed the 5' RACE reads with MiXCR anew, one entry per CDR3 protein. The data hold about 220,000 distinct CDR3 sequences, with roughly a tenth observed a single time. The sequence came from a male donor with ankylosing spondylitis or in good health (not recorded which). Sequencing input: blood, either unsorted or a sorted T cell fraction (not recorded which).

The CDR3 sequence is CASSPQPGRGDSYEQYF. For the CDR3, the DNA is TGTGCCAGCTCACCACAGCCGGGACGGGGGGATTCCTACGAGCAGTACTTC. The chain has TRBV18 and TRBJ2-7, with 7 positions matching TRBD2. The CDR3 extends over 17 amino acids. The germline V gene has CDR1 KGHSH and CDR2 LQKENI. Trimming at V came to 1 base and at J to 1 base, leaving 10 bases not matched to a gene.